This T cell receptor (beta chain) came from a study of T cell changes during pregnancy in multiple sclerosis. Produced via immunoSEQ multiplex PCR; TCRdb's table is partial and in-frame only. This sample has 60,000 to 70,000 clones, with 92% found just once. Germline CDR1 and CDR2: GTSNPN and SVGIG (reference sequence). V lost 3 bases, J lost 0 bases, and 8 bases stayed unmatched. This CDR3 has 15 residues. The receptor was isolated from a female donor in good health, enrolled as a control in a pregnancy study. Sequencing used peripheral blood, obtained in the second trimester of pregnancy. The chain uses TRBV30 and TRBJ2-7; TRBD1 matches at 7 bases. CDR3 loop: CAWSGHRDSSYEQYF. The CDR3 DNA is TGTGCCTGGAGCGGTCACCGGGACAGCTCCTACGAGCAGTACTTC.